This T cell receptor beta chain comes out of a study of blood T cell repertoires in COVID-19. Study overall: From T cells, B-cell-depleted T cells, or PBMCs came the material, which was cDNA or gDNA.

Clones were read by immunoSEQ multiplex PCR, and TCRdb kept only the in-frame ones, dropping some. Here the sample spans tens of thousands of clones, about 89% being singletons. Germline lookup yields CDR1 LNHDA and CDR2 SQIVND (reference sequence). J was trimmed by 5 bases and V by 6 bases; bases with no gene match: 9. The CDR3 totals 15 residues. The chain combines TRBV19 with TRBJ2-1; 8 bases line up with TRBD2. The source is an older man with active or convalescent COVID-19. The sequenced sample was peripheral blood. This chain's CDR3 is CASRRAGGTHNEQFF. The CDR3 coding sequence is TGTGCCAGTAGACGGGCGGGGGGAACCCACAATGAGCAGTTCTTC.